A selection of T cell receptor beta chains follows, all from one sample in a study of CD8 T cells in Susac syndrome. TCRdb reprocessed the immunoSEQ multiplex PCR reads with MiXCR, giving one entry per CDR3 protein. The sample consists of around 80,000 distinct CDR3 sequences, 94% of them appearing once. Input material: CD8+ T cells from PBMCs. These receptors all stem from a human donor with Susac syndrome. The CDR3 runs from the conserved cysteine through the conserved F or W. Each record gives: CDR3 length, V gene, CDR3 protein.

CDR3 length: 14
V gene: TRBV27
CDR3 protein: CASSSLVSAYEQYF

CDR3 length: 12
V gene: TRBV27
CDR3 protein: CAARARTDTQYF

CDR3 length: 13
V gene: TRBV5-1
CDR3 protein: CASSSRDSDTQYF

CDR3 length: 15
V gene: TRBV20-1
CDR3 protein: CSATGGTPGVTEAFF

CDR3 length: 11
V gene: TRBV7-9
CDR3 protein: CASSSTLTQYF

CDR3 length: 15
V gene: TRBV19
CDR3 protein: CASSIQLSNTGELFF

CDR3 length: 15
V gene: TRBV20-1
CDR3 protein: CSASYPQPSYNEQFF

CDR3 length: 17
V gene: TRBV7-6
CDR3 protein: CASSLLAGASSYNEQFF

CDR3 length: 11
V gene: TRBV6-2/TRBV6-3
CDR3 protein: CASDRGYEQYF

CDR3 length: 18
V gene: TRBV5-1
CDR3 protein: CASSGGGGLAGAGDTQYF

CDR3 length: 15
V gene: TRBV6-2/TRBV6-3
CDR3 protein: CASSQQGWGDNEQFF

CDR3 length: 15
V gene: TRBV30
CDR3 protein: CAWSAAAWLGQPQHF

CDR3 length: 13
V gene: TRBV4-1
CDR3 protein: CASRAENTGELFF

CDR3 length: 15
V gene: TRBV7-9
CDR3 protein: CASSSLGGLQETQYF

CDR3 length: 12
V gene: TRBV6-5
CDR3 protein: CASSYSIGEQYF

CDR3 length: 12
V gene: TRBV29-1
CDR3 protein: CSGTARQETQYF

CDR3 length: 15
V gene: TRBV9
CDR3 protein: CASSESGGYTDTQYF

CDR3 length: 15
V gene: TRBV2
CDR3 protein: CASTPGHTSTDTQYF

CDR3 length: 14
V gene: TRBV12-3/TRBV12-4
CDR3 protein: CASRQTSGGNIQYF

CDR3 length: 14
V gene: TRBV7-9
CDR3 protein: CASEGGTGSEEQFF

CDR3 length: 13
V gene: TRBV7-9
CDR3 protein: CASSLYTNYGYTF

CDR3 length: 12
V gene: TRBV6-1
CDR3 protein: CASRGGVNEQFF

CDR3 length: 13
V gene: TRBV6-1
CDR3 protein: CASVGGSLYEQYF

CDR3 length: 11
V gene: TRBV6-5
CDR3 protein: CAVGAVYEQYF

CDR3 length: 13
V gene: TRBV20-1
CDR3 protein: CSARDPRSTEQFF

CDR3 length: 13
V gene: TRBV4-1
CDR3 protein: CASTPSTGNEQYF

CDR3 length: 13
V gene: TRBV27
CDR3 protein: CASSSASLYEQYF

CDR3 length: 11
V gene: TRBV2
CDR3 protein: CASLTGGGYTF

CDR3 length: 13
V gene: TRBV27
CDR3 protein: CASSFGGTQPQHF

CDR3 length: 13
V gene: TRBV11-2
CDR3 protein: CASSLARFYEQYF

CDR3 length: 17
V gene: TRBV3-1
CDR3 protein: CASSQDYGQFSYNEQFF

CDR3 length: 16
V gene: TRBV28
CDR3 protein: CASSSPLTHRNTEAFF

CDR3 length: 15
V gene: TRBV12-3/TRBV12-4
CDR3 protein: CASSFGPASNYGYTF

CDR3 length: 14
V gene: TRBV4-3
CDR3 protein: CASRPGVVDTEAFF

CDR3 length: 12
V gene: TRBV5-4
CDR3 protein: CASSFLREELFF

CDR3 length: 12
V gene: TRBV7-9
CDR3 protein: CASSSKGAEQFF

CDR3 length: 17
V gene: TRBV6-1
CDR3 protein: CASSERTGAVLIYGYTF

CDR3 length: 16
V gene: TRBV9
CDR3 protein: CASSEGTSGAQETQYF

CDR3 length: 15
V gene: TRBV11-2
CDR3 protein: CASSPRAGWNTEAFF

CDR3 length: 15
V gene: TRBV2
CDR3 protein: CASSEYPGGAETQYF

CDR3 length: 11
V gene: TRBV25-1
CDR3 protein: CASSPGDIQYF

CDR3 length: 16
V gene: TRBV6-4
CDR3 protein: CASSDSERVSYNEQFF

CDR3 length: 13
V gene: TRBV9
CDR3 protein: CASSAFLTDTQYF

CDR3 length: 14
V gene: TRBV20-1
CDR3 protein: CSARNYRGTDTQYF

CDR3 length: 15
V gene: TRBV20-1
CDR3 protein: CSAPDSLVTGYEQFF

CDR3 length: 13
V gene: TRBV27
CDR3 protein: CASSALWHEKLFF